The next 27 T cell receptor beta chains were all read from a single sample in a study of T cell repertoires in cytomegalovirus infection. These receptors have no identified antigens. TCRdb passed the reads through MiXCR, listing each CDR3 protein once. The sample yields around 900,000 distinct CDR3 sequences, more than 25% seen once. The material sequenced was cultured CD8+ T cells from PBMCs, taken from culture after CMV antigen stimulation. Receptors were obtained from a human donor in good health (CMV status not recorded). Some clones in this sample may be carry-over from other donors' samples.

This clonotype was seen many times. The chain couples TRBV7-6 to TRBJ2-3, with D possibly being TRBD1 or TRBD2 (5 bases each). V was trimmed by 5 bases and J by 1 base, leaving 16 bases between them. Looked up from germline, CDR1 is SGHVS and CDR2 is FNYEAQ. The CDR3 has 16 amino acids. The CDR3 loop reads CASSPYFGTGTDTQYF. CDR3 nucleotide sequence: TGTGCCAGCAGCCCCTACTTCGGGACGGGCACAGATACGCAGTATTTT.

The V gene is TRBV7-9, the J gene TRBJ1-3, with D unclear. Trimming pared 10 bases from V and 0 bases from J, leaving 13 bases between. The CDR3 length is 14 residues. Germline V gene data show CDR1 as SEHNR and CDR2 as FQNEAQ (reference sequence). CDR3 in DNA: TGTGCCACCTTTGAGGACTTCTCTGGAAACACCATATATTTT. Protein sequence: CATFEDFSGNTIYF.

This clonotype came up once. V gene TRBV20-1 combines with J gene TRBJ1-2; 10 positions agree with TRBD1. The J segment lost 5 bases and the V segment lost 2 bases, leaving 5 bases of the junction unmatched. The CDR3 spans 14 residues. CDR1 is DFQATT, CDR2 SNEGSKA, per germline (reference sequence). The CDR3 spells CSARPPGQGYGYTF. Written as DNA, the CDR3 is TGCAGTGCTAGACCCCCGGGACAGGGGTATGGCTACACCTTC.

The sample holds a few counts of this clonotype. The chain has TRBV7-8 and TRBJ2-1; D possibly corresponds to TRBD2 (5 bases). V lost 7 bases and J lost 5, with 24 bases in between. This CDR3 is 17 amino acids long. Germline V gives CDR1 SGHVS, CDR2 FQNEAQ. The CDR3 DNA follows: TGTGCCAGCACCCCTCGGGTGGTCCCCTCGGAGGACAATGAGCAGTTCTTC. It codes for CASTPRVVPSEDNEQFF.

This clonotype was counted only a few times. The genes are TRBV19 and TRBJ1-5; D gene unclear. Germline CDR1 LNHDA, CDR2 SQIVND (reference sequence). The CDR3 is 16 amino acids. Between the trimmed V and J ends, which lost 4 bases and 4 bases, there was a span of 17 bases. CDR3 bases: TGTGCCAGTAGTACGGGCAACAGCCCTCGGAATCAGCCCCAGCATTTT. Translated, it gives CASSTGNSPRNQPQHF.

The chain joins TRBV29-1 to TRBJ1-2; weak D call: TRBD1 (6 bases). CDR3 length: 13 residues. V was shortened by 0 bases and J by 6 bases, with 11 bases between the two germline ends. CDR1 SQVTM and CDR2 ANQGSEA come from the germline V gene. The DNA of the CDR3 is TGCAGCGTTGAAGATCGCGGGGGCAATGGCTACACCTTC. Encoded protein: CSVEDRGGNGYTF. Drawing the rest from reference TRBV29-1 and TRBJ1-2, the complete variable domain is SAVISQKPSRDICQRGTSLTIQCQVDSQVTMMFWYRQQPGQSLTLIATANQGSEATYESGFVIDKFPISRPNLTFSTLTVSNMSPEDSSIYLCSVEDRGGNGYTFGSGTRLTVV.

This clonotype came up a few times. This rearrangement joins TRBV15 to TRBJ2-1; D gene unclear. V lost 7 bases, J lost 7 bases, and 8 bases lay in between. Looked up from germline, CDR1 is LNHNV and CDR2 is YYDKDF (reference sequence). The CDR3 is made up of 11 amino acids. The CDR3 spells CATNWGNEQFF. CDR3 in DNA: TGTGCCACCAACTGGGGAAATGAGCAGTTCTTC.

This sequence joins TRBV7-6 and TRBJ2-2; the match to TRBD1 covers 9 bases. This CDR3 region has 15 residues. Germline CDR1 SGHVS, CDR2 FNYEAQ. The V segment lost 4 bases and the J segment 6 bases; nucleotides outside the gene matches: 6. The chain's CDR3 is CASSSDRGEAGELFF. CDR3 sequence (DNA): TGTGCCAGCAGCTCCGACAGGGGGGAGGCCGGGGAGCTGTTTTTT.

This clonotype was seen a handful of times. The chain recombines TRBV27 with TRBJ2-7; D is possibly TRBD1 or TRBD2 (5 bases each). Germline-derived CDR1 and CDR2 are MNHEY and SMNVEV (reference sequence). V lost 5 bases to trimming and J lost 2 bases, with 16 bases between them. This CDR3 is built from 15 residues. CDR3 coding DNA: TGTGCCAGCAGTAGTCCGGGACGGATGGCCTACGAGCAGTACTTC. Protein: CASSSPGRMAYEQYF.

This clonotype was detected only a few times. The chain has TRBV6-6 and TRBJ1-2; tentatively, D is TRBD1 (5 bases). The CDR3 loop spans 13 amino acids. The germline V gene has CDR1 MNHNY and CDR2 SVGAGI (reference sequence). V dropped 0 bases and J dropped 11 bases, with 13 bases sitting between them. This CDR3 is CASSYSQGAEYTF. For the CDR3, the DNA is TGTGCCAGCAGTTACTCCCAGGGAGCGGAATACACCTTC.

This clonotype was counted between two and nine times. This sequence joins TRBV29-1 and TRBJ2-1, with 11 nucleotides matching TRBD2. CDR3 length equals 20 residues. The junction had 16 bases not matched to a gene; V was cut back by 1 base and J by 2 bases. Germline lookup yields CDR1 SQVTM and CDR2 ANQGSEA. The CDR3 protein is CSVEGLEGSGGALTYNEQFF. In nucleotides, the CDR3 is TGCAGCGTTGAAGGCCTCGAGGGTAGCGGGGGGGCGCTCACCTACAATGAGCAGTTCTTC.

The V gene is TRBV15, the J gene TRBJ2-3; no clear D. This CDR3 comprises 18 residues. Germline CDR1 LNHNV, CDR2 YYDKDF (reference sequence). Trimming stripped 0 bases from V and 1 base from J, with 17 bases between. CDR3 sequence reads: CATSRDRYAELRTDTQYF. The CDR3 DNA sequence: TGTGCCACCAGCAGAGATAGGTATGCGGAACTACGCACAGATACGCAGTATTTT. The variable domain in full, completed from reference TRBV15 and TRBJ2-3, reads DAMVIQNPRYQVTQFGKPVTLSCSQTLNHNVMYWYQQKSSQAPKLLFHYYDKDFNNEADTPDNFQSRRPNTSFCFLDIRSPGLGDTAMYLCATSRDRYAELRTDTQYFGPGTRLTVL.

This clonotype was seen more than once but under ten times. This chain uses TRBV12-3 or TRBV12-4 with TRBJ2-3; maybe TRBD1 (6 bases). The V and J ends lost 4 bases and 4 bases respectively, with 12 bases between them. The length of the CDR3 is 14 residues. CDR3: CASSSTGWADTQYF. The CDR3 DNA is TGTGCCAGCAGTTCAACAGGGTGGGCAGATACGCAGTATTTT.

V is TRBV7-4 and J is TRBJ1-2; a weak D match, TRBD1 (5 bases). In germline, CDR1 is SGHVT, CDR2 SQSDAQ. Trimming left V 0 bases short and J 8 bases short, with 16 bases between. The CDR3 runs 15 residues. CDR3 bases: TGTGCCAGCAGCTTAGCGGAAGGGGCAGCCTGGGGCTACACCTTC. Its translation is CASSLAEGAAWGYTF.

This clonotype turned up a few times. In DNA, the CDR3 is TGTGCCAGCAGTTTAGGCGGGGGGCCCTCCTACGAGCAGTACTTC. It translates to CASSLGGGPSYEQYF. The chain joins TRBV12-3 or TRBV12-4 to TRBJ2-7; 8 nucleotides match TRBD2. This CDR3 region has 15 residues. J lost 0 bases, V lost 1 base, and 2 bases had no gene match.

The chain joins TRBV19 to TRBJ1-3; D gene ambiguous. The CDR3 covers 16 residues. The V gene's germline CDR1 is LNHDA and CDR2 SQIVND (reference sequence). The V end was cut by 6 bases, the J end by 2 bases, with 17 bases between. CDR3 coding DNA: TGTGCCAGTAGAAGTCCGGGCAGGAGGACTGGAAACACCATATATTTT. Its protein is CASRSPGRRTGNTIYF.

J is TRBJ2-3 and V is TRBV7-3; perhaps D is TRBD1 or TRBD2 (6 bases each). Between the trimmed V and J ends, which lost 5 bases and 6 bases, there was a span of 12 bases. The V gene's germline CDR1 is SGHTA and CDR2 FQGTGA. The CDR3 spans 13 residues. The DNA of the CDR3 is TGTGCCAGCAGCCACCAAGGGGGGGATACGCAGTATTTT. Its protein is CASSHQGGDTQYF.

This clonotype was recorded a few times. This sequence joins TRBV27 and TRBJ1-1; D is possibly TRBD1 (5 bases). The CDR3 has 13 residues. V was pared by 7 bases and J by 6 bases, with 15 bases between. Germline assignment: CDR1 MNHEY and CDR2 SMNVEV (reference sequence). Here the CDR3 reads CASTPLGVSEAFF. The DNA of the CDR3 is TGTGCCAGCACCCCGTTGGGGGTCTCTGAAGCTTTCTTT.

This clonotype was picked up a small number of times. This chain uses TRBV10-3 with TRBJ2-7; D remains ambiguous. V shed 8 bases and J shed 5 bases, with 13 bases lying between them. Germline values: CDR1 ENHRY, CDR2 SYGVKD. This CDR3 is 12 amino acids long. The CDR3 DNA sequence: TGTGCCATCCGAACCCCGTCAGACGAGCAGTACTTC. It yields the protein CAIRTPSDEQYF.

This clonotype was recorded many times. This sequence joins TRBV11-1 and TRBJ2-6; 7 positions match TRBD1. This CDR3 has 17 residues. Germline V gives CDR1 SGHAT, CDR2 FQDESV (reference sequence). Trimming took 2 bases from V and 0 from J; bases not matched to a gene: 4. The CDR3 sequence is CASSLRDSLSGANVLTF. CDR3 DNA: TGTGCCAGCAGCTTAAGGGACAGCCTCTCTGGGGCCAACGTCCTGACTTTC.

This clonotype was found a few times. This sequence joins TRBV4-1 and TRBJ1-1, with no clear D. The length of the CDR3 is 16 residues. Germline V CDR1 and CDR2: MGHRA, YSYEKL. V was shortened by 4 bases and J by 0 bases, with 15 bases between the two germline ends. CDR3 sequence: CASSPLGKTMNTEAFF. The CDR3 DNA follows: TGCGCCAGCAGCCCCCTCGGGAAAACGATGAACACTGAAGCTTTCTTT.

This sequence joins TRBV12-3 or TRBV12-4 and TRBJ2-4; either TRBD1 or TRBD2 may supply D (6 bases each). Trimming took 9 bases from V and 2 from J, leaving 14 bases between them. This CDR3 region has 14 residues. The CDR3 sequence: CASKTGAPKNIQYF. For the CDR3, the DNA is TGTGCCAGTAAGACGGGGGCCCCCAAAAACATTCAGTACTTC.

In its sample, this clonotype was seen once. The V gene is TRBV20-1, the J gene TRBJ2-1; D unresolved. The CDR3 length is 13 residues. The germline V gene encodes CDR1 DFQATT and CDR2 SNEGSKA (reference sequence). Trimming stripped 1 base from V and 5 bases from J, with 9 bases between. CDR3 loop: CSARVARNNEQFF. The CDR3 region has the DNA TGCAGTGCTAGAGTTGCCAGAAACAATGAGCAGTTCTTC.

This clonotype was recorded at least ten times. The chain links TRBV7-6 to TRBJ2-3; D not certain. V dropped 1 base and J dropped 0 bases, with 5 bases sitting between them. CDR1 and CDR2 from the germline V gene are SGHVS and FNYEAQ. The CDR3 is 14 amino acids. CDR3 in amino acids: CASSLVGSTDTQYF. DNA of the CDR3: TGTGCCAGCAGCTTAGTGGGCAGCACAGATACGCAGTATTTT.

This clonotype has more than one count but fewer than ten. The DNA of the CDR3 is TGCAGTGCTAGGACAGGGAACACTGAAGCTTTCTTT. Translated, it gives CSARTGNTEAFF. The V and J genes are TRBV20-1 and TRBJ1-1; D might be TRBD1 (6 bases). CDR3 length: 12 residues. CDR1 is DFQATT and CDR2 is SNEGSKA in the germline V gene (reference sequence). V was clipped by 3 bases and J by 1 base, with 6 bases between them.

The V call is TRBV28, the J call TRBJ1-4; D may be TRBD1 (6 bases). Germline loops: CDR1 MDHEN, CDR2 SYDVKM. Trimming removed 2 bases from V and 10 bases from J, with 14 bases in between. The CDR3 loop spans 14 amino acids. The CDR3 spells CASSLQGSRGKLFF. The DNA for the CDR3 is TGTGCCAGCAGTTTACAGGGGAGCCGGGGAAAACTGTTTTTT.

V is TRBV5-4 and J is TRBJ1-5; the D is unclear. The CDR3 contains 13 residues. Germline-derived CDR1 and CDR2 are SGHNT and YYREEE (reference sequence). Trimming took off 5 bases at V and 6 bases at J, with 12 bases between the two ends. The CDR3 nucleotides read TGTGCCAGCAGTCCCGATCCTATTCAGCCCCAGCATTTT. It encodes CASSPDPIQPQHF.